These 22 T cell receptor beta chains share one sample of origin, sequenced in a study of shared clonotypes between healthy human individuals. CD8 cells regarded as naive lacked CD45RO, were positively chosen for CCR7, and omitted terminally differentiated effector memory CD45RA+ cells. Here immunoSEQ multiplex PCR was the method, and the copy in TCRdb shows in-frame clones only, minus some. Altogether around 2,000,000 clones are present, just under 95% being singletons, with the ten largest covering 1.1%. Sequenced sample: naive CD8+ T cells sorted from blood. The receptors stem from a man between 18 and 29 years old in good health.

The V gene is TRBV7-2, the J gene TRBJ2-3; D is perhaps TRBD1 (5 bases). V shed 5 bases and J shed 3 bases, with 18 bases lying between them. This CDR3 comprises 16 residues. Per the germline V gene, CDR1 is SGHTA and CDR2 is FQGNSA. DNA of the CDR3: TGTGCCAGCAGCCCCACGCGCAGGGTGACTACAGATACGCAGTATTTT. The encoded protein is CASSPTRRVTTDTQYF. The full variable domain, its missing parts supplied by reference TRBV7-2 and TRBJ2-3, is GAGVSQSPSNKVTEKGKDVELRCDPISGHTALYWYRQSLGQGLEFLIYFQGNSAPDKSGLPSDRFSAERTGGSVSTLTIQRTQQEDSAVYLCASSPTRRVTTDTQYFGPGTRLTVL.

The table lists this clone with a count of one. V usage is TRBV7-8 and J usage is TRBJ2-7, with TRBD2 identical over 7 bases. The CDR3 extends over 13 amino acids. The V gene end was trimmed by 0 bases and the J gene end by 7 bases; junction bases not matched to a gene: 3. Germline V lookup: CDR1 SGHVS, CDR2 FQNEAQ. The CDR3 DNA reads TGTGCCAGCAGCTTAGCGGGAGGGTGGGAGCAGTACTTC. Amino acids: CASSLAGGWEQYF.

The count of this clone is one. This chain joins TRBV30 and TRBJ1-1; tentatively, D is TRBD1 (5 bases). Germline V lookup: CDR1 GTSNPN, CDR2 SVGIG (reference sequence). This CDR3 has 14 amino acids. With 6 bases removed from V and 4 bases from J, the gap between germline ends came to 18 bases. The CDR3 spells CACSPVGGSTEAFF. The DNA for the CDR3 is TGTGCCTGCTCACCAGTTGGGGGGTCCACTGAAGCTTTCTTT. The complete variable domain, with remaining parts taken from reference TRBV30 and TRBJ1-1, reads SQTIHQWPATLVQPVGSPLSLECTVEGTSNPNLYWYRQAAGRGLQLLFYSVGIGQISSEVPQNLSASRPQDRQFILSSKKLLLSDSGFYLCACSPVGGSTEAFFGQGTRLTVV.

The rearrangement uses TRBV5-4 and TRBJ2-3; maybe TRBD1 (6 bases). CDR3 length: 15 amino acids. V dropped 5 bases and J dropped 2 bases, with 15 bases sitting between them. Germline CDR1 reads SGHNT; CDR2 reads YYREEE (reference sequence). The CDR3 DNA follows: TGTGCCAGCAGATTAGGGGGACACTTCACAGATACGCAGTATTTT. Translating it yields CASRLGGHFTDTQYF.

This clone was found once. The V call is TRBV5-5, the J call TRBJ1-4; D remains ambiguous. Looked up from germline, CDR1 is SGHKS and CDR2 is YYEKEE (reference sequence). The V and J ends lost 0 bases and 0 bases respectively, with 9 bases between them. The CDR3 length is 16 residues. CDR3 coding DNA: TGTGCCAGCAGCTTGGATTATATTTCAACTAATGAAAAACTGTTTTTT. Translated: CASSLDYISTNEKLFF.

This clone was detected only once. This chain uses TRBV5-1 with TRBJ2-7; TRBD1 is a possible D gene (5 bases). The CDR3 sequence is 15 residues long. Germline-derived CDR1 and CDR2 are SGHRS and YFSETQ. V lost 0 bases, J lost 3 bases, and 13 bases lay in between. The CDR3 spells CASSLGQGTRYEQYF. CDR3 bases: TGCGCCAGCAGCTTGGGGCAGGGTACCCGCTACGAGCAGTACTTC. Supplemented by reference TRBV5-1 and TRBJ2-7, the full variable domain reads KAGVTQTPRYLIKTRGQQVTLSCSPISGHRSVSWYQQTPGQGLQFLFEYFSETQRNKGNFPGRFSGRQFSNSRSEMNVSTLELGDSALYLCASSLGQGTRYEQYFGPGTRLTVT.

The rearrangement links TRBV28 to TRBJ1-3; D perhaps matches TRBD1 (5 bases). V shed 4 bases and J shed 8 bases, with 21 bases lying between them. Looked up from germline, CDR1 is MDHEN and CDR2 is SYDVKM. The CDR3 runs to 16 residues. Here the CDR3 DNA reads TGTGCCAGCAGTTCCTCCCTCGAAGACAGATGGGACACCATATATTTT. Its protein product is CASSSSLEDRWDTIYF. The full variable domain, with the rest looked up from reference TRBV28 and TRBJ1-3, is DVKVTQSSRYLVKRTGEKVFLECVQDMDHENMFWYRQDPGLGLRLIYFSYDVKMKEKGDIPEGYSVSREKKERFSLILESASTNQTSMYLCASSSSLEDRWDTIYFGEGSWLTVV.

The chain joins TRBV7-9 to TRBJ1-1; D uncertain. There are 13 residues in the CDR3. Trimming cost V 1 base and J 8 bases, with 11 bases left between them. Germline V lookup: CDR1 SEHNR, CDR2 FQNEAQ (reference sequence). The CDR3 DNA follows: TGTGCCAGCAGCTTAGTGGCGTCGGAGGAAGCTTTCTTT. It encodes CASSLVASEEAFF.

J is TRBJ2-1 and V is TRBV11-2; 12 bases match TRBD2. From germline, CDR1 is SGHAT and CDR2 FQNNGV. V was pared by 5 bases and J by 9 bases, with 14 bases of the junction left unmatched. The CDR3 is 17 amino acids. CDR3 protein: CASSLVPSSGGAGEQFF. The CDR3 DNA follows: TGTGCCAGCAGCCTAGTCCCTTCTAGCGGGGGGGCCGGTGAGCAGTTCTTC.

The chain carries TRBV5-6 and TRBJ2-3, with a weak D call TRBD2 (5 bases). Germline V gene data show CDR1 as SGHDT and CDR2 as YYEEEE. With 4 bases removed from V and 2 bases from J, the gap between germline ends came to 11 bases. The CDR3 is 14 amino acids. This chain's CDR3 is CASSPGWLTDTQYF. DNA of the CDR3: TGTGCCAGCAGCCCGGGGTGGCTCACAGATACGCAGTATTTT.

The V and J genes are TRBV19 and TRBJ2-5; 8 positions match TRBD2. Germline assignment: CDR1 LNHDA and CDR2 SQIVND (reference sequence). The CDR3 contains 17 residues. J lost 4 bases, V lost 3 bases, and 13 bases had no gene match. Here the CDR3 reads CASSISREGLMTETQYF. CDR3 DNA sequence: TGTGCCAGTAGTATTAGTCGGGAGGGCCTCATGACAGAGACCCAGTACTTC.

This clone was detected once. This sequence joins TRBV10-2 and TRBJ2-1; TRBD2 matches 7 bases. Germline V gene lookup returns CDR1 WSHSY and CDR2 SAAADI. Unmatched junction bases numbered 7, after V lost 6 bases and J lost 2 bases. The CDR3 totals 15 residues. CDR3 protein: CASSGSGDAYNEQFF. CDR3 coding DNA: TGCGCCAGCAGCGGCAGCGGGGACGCCTACAATGAGCAGTTCTTC.

J is TRBJ2-1 and V is TRBV7-8; D ambiguous. The CDR3 consists of 13 residues. Trimming pared 5 bases from V and 0 bases from J, leaving 5 bases between. The V gene's germline CDR1 is SGHVS and CDR2 FQNEAQ. The CDR3 bases are TGTGCCAGCAGCGCCTCCTCCTACAATGAGCAGTTCTTC. This codes for CASSASSYNEQFF.

This chain uses TRBV9 with TRBJ2-3; D may match TRBD1 or TRBD2 (7 bases each). V dropped 0 bases and J dropped 7 bases, with 18 bases sitting between them. Germline V gene lookup returns CDR1 SGDLS and CDR2 YYNGEE. This CDR3 region has 16 residues. The CDR3 is CASSVEGASGDNTQYF. CDR3 DNA: TGTGCCAGCAGCGTAGAGGGGGCTAGCGGAGATAATACGCAGTATTTT. The variable domain in full, with the rest retrieved from reference TRBV9 and TRBJ2-3, is DSGVTQTPKHLITATGQRVTLRCSPRSGDLSVYWYQQSLDQGLQFLIQYYNGEERAKGNILERFSAQQFPDLHSELNLSSLELGDSALYFCASSVEGASGDNTQYFGPGTRLTVL.

The rearrangement joins TRBV19 to TRBJ1-2; D gene uncertain. The CDR3 loop spans 14 amino acids. V lost 3 bases and J 8 bases, leaving 16 bases between the germline ends. CDR1 LNHDA and CDR2 SQIVND come from the germline V gene (reference sequence). CDR3 bases: TGTGCCAGTAGTATGGCCCGTGGGGTGGACGGCTACACCTTC. It yields the protein CASSMARGVDGYTF.

CDR3 nucleotide sequence: TGTGCCAGCAGCGTAGTACTAGCGGGAGTAACCGGGGAGCTGTTTTTT. Translating it yields CASSVVLAGVTGELFF. The genes are TRBV9 and TRBJ2-2, with 11 positions matching TRBD2. CDR1 SGDLS and CDR2 YYNGEE come from the germline V gene. The CDR3 totals 16 residues. V lost 0 bases and J lost 5; bases outside the gene matches: 3.

J is TRBJ2-7 and V is TRBV6-5; D is perhaps TRBD1 (6 bases). Germline CDR1 reads MNHEY; CDR2 reads SVGAGI. The ends were cut back, 6 bases at V and 0 bases at J, with 15 bases in the middle. The CDR3 spans 15 residues. The CDR3 coding sequence is TGTGCCAGCAGGCTCCGAGGGACATTCTCCTACGAGCAGTACTTC. Its translation: CASRLRGTFSYEQYF.

The CDR3 loop is CASSEAGTGAVNEAFF. CDR3 nucleotide sequence: TGTGCCAGCAGTGAAGCTGGGACAGGGGCGGTAAATGAAGCTTTCTTT. The J gene is TRBJ1-1, the V gene TRBV6-1; 10 nucleotides align to TRBD1. Trimming at V came to 0 bases and at J to 7 bases, leaving 8 bases not matched to a gene. Germline V gene sequence: CDR1 MNHNS, CDR2 SASEGT. This CDR3 has 16 residues.

V is TRBV6-5 and J is TRBJ2-2; 11 bases line up with TRBD1. Germline V gene lookup returns CDR1 MNHEY and CDR2 SVGAGI. V was pared by 2 bases and J by 5 bases, with 4 bases of the junction left unmatched. This CDR3 spans 16 amino acids. CDR3 nucleotide sequence: TGTGCCAGCAGTTACCACGGGACAGGGGGGACCGGGGAGCTGTTTTTT. The encoded protein is CASSYHGTGGTGELFF.

The sample holds one count of this clone. Other nucleotide sequences in the sample specify the same CDR3. V gene TRBV4-3 combines with J gene TRBJ1-5; D is uncertain. Germline V gene data show CDR1 as LGHNA and CDR2 as YSLEER. CDR3 length: 15 amino acids. V shed 1 base and J shed 2 bases, with 9 bases lying between them. Here the CDR3 DNA reads TGCGCCAGCAGCCAAGTATACGGTGGCAATCAGCCCCAGCATTTT. It is translated as CASSQVYGGNQPQHF.

This clone was counted once. The rearrangement joins TRBV9 to TRBJ2-7; 7 bases agree with TRBD1. This CDR3 is 12 amino acids long. Per germline, CDR1 SGDLS and CDR2 YYNGEE. V was clipped by 5 bases and J by 5 bases; unmatched bases: 4. The CDR3 DNA reads as TGTGCCAGCAGTGATGACAGGGACGAGCAGTACTTC. Protein product: CASSDDRDEQYF.

J is TRBJ2-5 and V is TRBV13, with D perhaps TRBD2 (7 bases). V lost 5 bases and J 3 bases, leaving 13 bases between the germline ends. The germline V gene encodes CDR1 PRHDT and CDR2 FYEKMQ (reference sequence). The CDR3 runs 14 residues. This chain's CDR3 is CASSLRGAKETQYF. DNA of the CDR3: TGTGCCAGCAGCCTCCGGGGGGCCAAAGAGACCCAGTACTTC.